The 6 T cell receptor beta chains presented below share a single source sample, sequenced in a study of T cell changes during pregnancy in multiple sclerosis. The assay was immunoSEQ multiplex PCR, and TCRdb's table has in-frame clones only and misses some. The sample lists some 41,000 clones; less than 95% were seen once. The material sequenced was CD8+ T cells from peripheral blood mononuclear cells, taken in the first trimester of pregnancy. The receptors originated from a female donor with multiple sclerosis, enrolled in a pregnancy study.

The V and J genes are TRBV25-1 and TRBJ2-7; D is undetermined. Trimming cost V 8 bases and J 6 bases, with 11 bases left between them. CDR1 and CDR2 (germline): MGHDK, SYGVNS. CDR3 length: 11 residues. The CDR3 region is CASGVSGEQYF. CDR3 bases: TGTGCCAGCGGTGTATCGGGCGAGCAGTACTTC.

This chain joins TRBV7-9 and TRBJ2-3; 8 bases are a match to TRBD1. CDR3 size: 16 residues. The J segment lost 3 bases and the V segment lost 5 bases, leaving 10 bases of the junction unmatched. CDR1 is SEHNR, CDR2 FQNEAQ, per germline (reference sequence). In DNA, the CDR3 is TGTGCCAGCAGCCCCACGACAGGGGATGGGACAGATACGCAGTATTTT. Its translation is CASSPTTGDGTDTQYF. The full variable domain, rest sourced from reference TRBV7-9 and TRBJ2-3, is DTGVSQNPRHKITKRGQNVTFRCDPISEHNRLYWYRQTLGQGPEFLTYFQNEAQLEKSRLLSDRFSAERPKGSFSTLEIQRTEQGDSAMYLCASSPTTGDGTDTQYFGPGTRLTVL.

Here the CDR3 reads CAWSLGLAARNEQFF. The CDR3 coding sequence is TGTGCCTGGAGTCTTGGACTAGCGGCTCGCAATGAGCAGTTCTTC. The V call is TRBV30, the J call TRBJ2-1; 10 nucleotides match TRBD2. V was clipped by 2 bases and J by 6 bases; unmatched bases: 7. Germline CDR1 and CDR2: GTSNPN and SVGIG (reference sequence). CDR3 size: 15 residues.

The V gene is TRBV7-3, the J gene TRBJ2-3; 10 nucleotides match TRBD1. This CDR3 spans 15 amino acids. Trimming at V came to 4 bases and at J to 3 bases, leaving 4 bases not matched to a gene. Germline V gene data show CDR1 as SGHTA and CDR2 as FQGTGA. The CDR3 sequence is CASSSGTGATDTQYF. In DNA, the CDR3 is TGTGCCAGCAGCTCTGGGACAGGGGCTACAGATACGCAGTATTTT.

J is TRBJ2-7 and V is TRBV11-1; tentatively, D is TRBD1 (5 bases). This CDR3 contains 15 residues. V lost 1 base to trimming and J lost 0 bases, with 10 bases between them. Germline V lookup: CDR1 SGHAT, CDR2 FQDESV (reference sequence). CDR3 amino acids: CASSLVGAASYEQYF. CDR3 DNA sequence: TGTGCCAGCAGCTTAGTAGGGGCTGCCTCCTACGAGCAGTACTTC.

The chain joins TRBV4-1 to TRBJ2-3, with a weak D call TRBD2 (6 bases). CDR3 size: 13 residues. Germline-derived CDR1 and CDR2 are MGHRA and YSYEKL. The V and J ends lost 8 bases and 0 bases respectively, with 9 bases between them. In DNA, the CDR3 is TGCGCCAGCTCCGCGGGGAGCACAGATACGCAGTATTTT. Amino acid sequence: CASSAGSTDTQYF.